The 5 T cell receptor beta chains reported below all come from one sample, sequenced in a study of regulatory T cells in long-lasting Graves disease. Arm-PCR of CDR3 regions and iRepertoire HTBI primers were used to build TCR beta libraries. TCRdb reanalysed the multiplex PCR reads using MiXCR and keeps one entry per CDR3 protein. The sample holds more than 400,000 distinct CDR3 sequences, about 17% seen once. Time point indicated: newly diagnosed GD, antithyroid drugs for less than 3 months. Extracted PBMC RNA gave rise to the TCR library. These sequences were also reported in another study, on T cells in Graves' hyperthyroidism and ophthalmopathy.

The specimen was peripheral blood mononuclear cells (PBMCs), collected at new diagnosis, from a patient treated with antithyroid drugs. These receptors all stem from a woman aged 30 to 39 with Graves disease.

This clonotype was seen just once. This chain connects TRBV6-1 to TRBJ2-3; 9 nucleotides line up with TRBD1. Trimming cost V 4 bases and J 4 bases; bases outside gene matches: 3. CDR3 size: 14 residues. Germline values: CDR1 MNHNS, CDR2 SASEGT. CDR3 protein: CASSAGTGSDTQYF. For the CDR3, the DNA is TGTGCCAGCAGTGCCGGGACAGGGTCAGATACGCAGTATTTT.

This clonotype was recorded at least ten times. One end of the junction does not line up with germline, which may come from a read error. The chain couples TRBV7-8 to TRBJ1-6; D call uncertain. From germline, CDR1 is SGHVS and CDR2 FQNEAQ. The CDR3 is made up of 13 amino acids. CDR3 bases: TGTGCCAGCAGCCCCCCCGGTGATTCAGCCCTCCACTTT. This sequence encodes CASSPPGDSALHF.

In its sample, this clonotype was seen many times. The chain recombines TRBV6-1 with TRBJ2-5, with 8 nucleotides matching TRBD1. The CDR3 runs 13 residues. Germline CDR1 and CDR2: MNHNS and SASEGT. V dropped 6 bases and J dropped 5; count of bases not matched to a gene: 5. The CDR3 DNA reads as TGTGCCAGCAGCGGACAGGGTTGGGAGACCCAGTACTTC. This codes for CASSGQGWETQYF.

With regard to this clonotype: A much bigger clone sits one base away, suggesting this may be a read error. The rearrangement joins TRBV12-3 or TRBV12-4 to TRBJ2-7; 7 bases match TRBD2. The CDR3 extends over 18 amino acids. V gave up 8 bases and J gave up 7 bases; unmatched junction bases: 26. DNA of the CDR3: TGTGCCAGCGGTGGATTAGCGGGCCAAATGCGGTCCTACAATGAGCAGTACTTC. Its protein product is CASGGLAGQMRSYNEQYF.

This chain uses TRBV9 with TRBJ2-1; the D is unclear. The germline V gene encodes CDR1 SGDLS and CDR2 YYNGEE. The length of the CDR3 is 16 residues. The V and J ends lost 0 bases and 1 base respectively, with 11 bases between them. CDR3 protein: CASSVDGRESYNEQFF. The CDR3 DNA is TGTGCCAGCAGCGTAGATGGTAGGGAATCCTACAATGAGCAGTTCTTC. Looking up the rest from reference TRBV9 and TRBJ2-1 gives the full variable domain: DSGVTQTPKHLITATGQRVTLRCSPRSGDLSVYWYQQSLDQGLQFLIQYYNGEERAKGNILERFSAQQFPDLHSELNLSSLELGDSALYFCASSVDGRESYNEQFFGPGTRLTVL.